Detailed here is one T cell receptor (beta chain). Germline CDR1 SGHRS, CDR2 YFSETQ. After removal of 3 bases from V and 3 bases from J, the junction contained 9 bases not matched to a gene. CDR3 size: 15 residues. The data derive from a study of blood T cell repertoires in COVID-19. Background on the study: The origin of the acute and convalescent COVID-19 samples was the United States, Italy and Spain.

Authors' processing steps: Reference gene primer amplification yielded estimated nucleated cell counts. TCRdb keeps only in-frame clones here, not all; method: immunoSEQ multiplex PCR. V and J calls and clone size are given by that table; D and trimming were obtained from the DNA. The sample yields about 94,000 clones, about 77% seen once. The V gene is TRBV5-1, the J gene TRBJ2-7; 7 bases line up with TRBD1. The sample was peripheral blood. The clonotype comes from a man in his 70s with COVID-19, enrolled during active disease. For the CDR3, the DNA is TGCGCCAGCAGCTCGGCCCCGACAGGGCTCTACGAGCAGTACTTC. Translating gives CASSSAPTGLYEQYF.